This TCR beta chain was found in a study of read filtering for tumor transcriptome and immune sequencing. On the study more broadly: Patients were approximately 17 male and roughly 15 female, mean age roughly 70 years, range roughly 47 to 85.

From approximately 400 ng of RNA, a library with molecular barcoded alpha/delta and beta/gamma adaptors was made. TCRdb itself ran the reads through MiXCR, one entry per CDR3 protein. Of about 90,000 distinct CDR3 sequences listed, 10% to 15% are singletons. Study-level results: Single-read clonotypes: roughly 86% of IR-seq clonotypes (roughly 4% of reads), more than 70% of RNA-seq clonotypes (44.6% of reads). Dropping single-read clonotypes raised IR-seq and RNA-seq shared-clonotype correlation. The CD138-negative fraction was mixed bone marrow immune cells, not pure T cells.

This clonotype has at least ten counts. Its antigen is unidentified. The receptor was isolated from a donor at least 40 years old with multiple myeloma. Material for sequencing was a population of CD138-negative cells sorted from bone marrow.

CDR3 nucleotides: TGTGCCAGCAGCAAGACAGAAAATAATGAAAAACTGTTTTTT. Its translation: CASSKTENNEKLFF. The chain carries TRBV6-5 and TRBJ1-4; the D gene is possibly TRBD1 (5 bases). With 6 bases removed from V and 4 bases from J, the gap between germline ends came to 12 bases. Germline V gene lookup returns CDR1 MNHEY and CDR2 SVGAGI. The CDR3 consists of 14 residues.